These 2 T cell receptor beta chains were sequenced from one sample in a study of blood T cell repertoires in COVID-19. The protocol was immunoSEQ multiplex PCR, while the TCRdb copy is restricted to in-frame clones and leaves out a portion. The sample comprises 200,000 to 250,000 clones, 82% of which are singletons, and about 3.7% rests with the top ten. Sequenced input: PBMCs or T cells enriched from blood (not recorded which). These receptors all stem from a woman aged 55 to 70 who had recovered from COVID-19.

The gene calls are TRBV6-5 and TRBJ1-3, with TRBD1 identical over 7 bases. CDR1 is MNHEY and CDR2 is SVGAGI in the germline V gene. The CDR3 consists of 15 residues. After removal of 0 bases from V and 8 bases from J, the junction contained 7 bases not matched to a gene. This chain's CDR3 is CASSYSDRSADTIYF. CDR3 in DNA: TGTGCCAGCAGTTACTCGGACAGGAGTGCGGACACCATATATTTT.

The gene calls are TRBV12-3 or TRBV12-4 and TRBJ2-1; 9 positions match TRBD2. CDR3 length: 13 residues. V dropped 11 bases and J dropped 0; count of bases not matched to a gene: 2. Written as DNA, the CDR3 is TGTGCCCTTAGCGGGAGCTCCTACAATGAGCAGTTCTTC. It yields the protein CALSGSSYNEQFF.